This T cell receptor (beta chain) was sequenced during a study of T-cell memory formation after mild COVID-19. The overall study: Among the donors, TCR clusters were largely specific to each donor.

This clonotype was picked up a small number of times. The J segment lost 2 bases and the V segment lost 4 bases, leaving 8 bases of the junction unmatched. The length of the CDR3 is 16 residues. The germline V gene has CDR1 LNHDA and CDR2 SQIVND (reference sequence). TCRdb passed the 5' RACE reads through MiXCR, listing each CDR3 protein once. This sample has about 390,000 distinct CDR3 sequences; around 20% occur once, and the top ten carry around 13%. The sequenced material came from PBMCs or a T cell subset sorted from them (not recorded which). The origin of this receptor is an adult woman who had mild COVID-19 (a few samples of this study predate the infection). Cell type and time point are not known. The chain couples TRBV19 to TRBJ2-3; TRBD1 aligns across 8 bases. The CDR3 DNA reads TGTGCCAGTAGTACCCGCGGACAGGGCGCCACAGATACGCAGTATTTT. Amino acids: CASSTRGQGATDTQYF.